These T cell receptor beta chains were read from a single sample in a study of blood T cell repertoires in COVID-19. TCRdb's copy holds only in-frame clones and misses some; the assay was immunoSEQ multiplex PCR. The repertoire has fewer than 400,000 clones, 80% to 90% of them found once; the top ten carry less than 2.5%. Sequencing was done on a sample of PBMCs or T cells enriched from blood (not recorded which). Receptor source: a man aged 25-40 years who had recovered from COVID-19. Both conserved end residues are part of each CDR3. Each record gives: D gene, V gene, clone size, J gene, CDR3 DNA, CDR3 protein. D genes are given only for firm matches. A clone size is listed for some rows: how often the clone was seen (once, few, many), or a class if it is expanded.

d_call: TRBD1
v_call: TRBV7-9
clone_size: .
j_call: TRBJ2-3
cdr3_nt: TGTGCCAGCAGCCCGGGACGGACAGGCCAAAGCACAGATACGCAGTATTTT
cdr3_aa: CASSPGRTGQSTDTQYF

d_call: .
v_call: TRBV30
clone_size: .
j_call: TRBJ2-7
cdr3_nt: TGTGCCTGGACAGCAGGGTGGAACGAGCAGTACTTC
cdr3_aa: CAWTAGWNEQYF

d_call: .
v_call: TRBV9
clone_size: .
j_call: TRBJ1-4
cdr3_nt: TGTGCCAGCAGCGCCCCCGGGGTTAATGAAAAACTGTTTTTT
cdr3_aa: CASSAPGVNEKLFF

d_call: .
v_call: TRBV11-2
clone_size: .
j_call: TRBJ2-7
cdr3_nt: TGTGCCAGCAGCCCTCTGGGGACACGACTTACCTACGAGCAGTACTTC
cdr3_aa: CASSPLGTRLTYEQYF

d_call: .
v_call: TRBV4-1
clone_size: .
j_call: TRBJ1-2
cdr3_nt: TGCGCCAGCAGCCAAACAACAGGGTCGGACTATGGCTACACCTTC
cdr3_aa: CASSQTTGSDYGYTF

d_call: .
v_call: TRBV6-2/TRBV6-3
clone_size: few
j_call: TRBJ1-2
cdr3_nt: TGTGCCAGCAGTTCGGACAGAAATAACTATGGCTACACCTTC
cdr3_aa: CASSSDRNNYGYTF

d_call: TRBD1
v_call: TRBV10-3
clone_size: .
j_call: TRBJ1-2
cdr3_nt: TGTGCCATCAGTGATTCACAGGGGTTGGGGAAGGACTATGGCTACACCTTC
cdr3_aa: CAISDSQGLGKDYGYTF

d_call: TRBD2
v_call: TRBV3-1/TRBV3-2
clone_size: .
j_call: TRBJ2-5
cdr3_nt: TGTGCCAGCAGCCAAGATACAGCGGGGGGGCCAGAGACCCAGTACTTC
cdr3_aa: CASSQDTAGGPETQYF

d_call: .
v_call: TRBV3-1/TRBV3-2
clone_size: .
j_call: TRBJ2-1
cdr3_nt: TGTGCCAGCAGCCGCAAAGGGGGTAACTACAATGAGCAGTTCTTC
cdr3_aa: CASSRKGGNYNEQFF

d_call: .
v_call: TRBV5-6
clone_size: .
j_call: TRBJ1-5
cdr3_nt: TGTGCCAGCAGCTTGGGGCAGAGCAATCAGCCCCAGCATTTT
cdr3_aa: CASSLGQSNQPQHF

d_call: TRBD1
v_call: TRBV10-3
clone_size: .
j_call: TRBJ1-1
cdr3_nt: TGTGCCATCAGTGATTGGACAGGCAAAGTTGAAGCTTTCTTT
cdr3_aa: CAISDWTGKVEAFF

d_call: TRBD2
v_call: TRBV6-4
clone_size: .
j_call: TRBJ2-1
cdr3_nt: TGTGCCAGCAGTGACGGGACTAGCGGGGACTACAATGAGCAGTTCTTC
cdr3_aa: CASSDGTSGDYNEQFF

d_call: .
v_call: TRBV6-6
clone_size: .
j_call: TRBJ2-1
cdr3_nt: TGTGCCAGCAGGTCAGGCCATCCTTACAATGAGCAGTTCTTC
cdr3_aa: CASRSGHPYNEQFF

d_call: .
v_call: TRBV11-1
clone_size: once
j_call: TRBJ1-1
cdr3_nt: TGTGCCAGCAGCTTAGCAGGGGCCACTGAAGCTTTCTTT
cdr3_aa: CASSLAGATEAFF

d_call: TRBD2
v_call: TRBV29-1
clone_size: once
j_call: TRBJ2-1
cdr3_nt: TGCAGCGTTGATGGGGGGGGATACTACAATGAGCAGTTCTTC
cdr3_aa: CSVDGGGYYNEQFF

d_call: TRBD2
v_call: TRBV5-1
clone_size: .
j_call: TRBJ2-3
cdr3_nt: TGCGCCAGCACTAGCGGGGCCCGCACAGATACGCAGTATTTT
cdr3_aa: CASTSGARTDTQYF

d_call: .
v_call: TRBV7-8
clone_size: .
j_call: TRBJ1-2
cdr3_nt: TGTGCCAGCAGCTTAACTTATTCAGGAACTAACTATGGCTACACCTTC
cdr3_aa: CASSLTYSGTNYGYTF

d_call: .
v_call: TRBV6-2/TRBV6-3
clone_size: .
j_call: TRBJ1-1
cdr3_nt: TGTGCCAGCAGTTACGCGAATGAAGCTTTCTTT
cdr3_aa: CASSYANEAFF

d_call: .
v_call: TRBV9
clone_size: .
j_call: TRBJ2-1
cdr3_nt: TGTGCCAGCAGCGTAGCAGGCTACAATGAGCAGTTCTTC
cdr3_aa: CASSVAGYNEQFF

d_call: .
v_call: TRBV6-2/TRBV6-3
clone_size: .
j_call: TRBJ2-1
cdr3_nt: TGTGCCAGCAGTTACTCGATAGTAAGCTCCTACAATGAGCAGTTCTTC
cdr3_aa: CASSYSIVSSYNEQFF

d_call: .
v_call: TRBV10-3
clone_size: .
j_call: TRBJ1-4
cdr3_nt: TGTGCCATCAGTAGATCGGGGAATGAAAAACTGTTTTTT
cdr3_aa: CAISRSGNEKLFF

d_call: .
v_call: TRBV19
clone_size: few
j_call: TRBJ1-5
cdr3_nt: TGTGCCAGTAGTATTATTGGGCAGGTTAGCAATCAGCCCCAGCATTTT
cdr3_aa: CASSIIGQVSNQPQHF

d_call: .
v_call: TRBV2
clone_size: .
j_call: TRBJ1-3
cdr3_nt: TGTGCCAGCAGCCCGAGGGACACCATATATTTT
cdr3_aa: CASSPRDTIYF

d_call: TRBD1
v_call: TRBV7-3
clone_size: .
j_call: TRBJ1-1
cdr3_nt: TGTGCCAGCAGATTCGACAGGGGAACGAACACTGAAGCTTTCTTT
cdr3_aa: CASRFDRGTNTEAFF

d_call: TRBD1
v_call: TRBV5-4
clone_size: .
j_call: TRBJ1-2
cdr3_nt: TGTGCCAGCAGCTTGGGATACCGGGACAGCTATGGCTACACCTTC
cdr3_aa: CASSLGYRDSYGYTF

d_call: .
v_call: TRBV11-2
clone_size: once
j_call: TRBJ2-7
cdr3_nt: TGTGCCAGCAACTGGGCAGGGGACTACGAGCAGTACTTC
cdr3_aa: CASNWAGDYEQYF

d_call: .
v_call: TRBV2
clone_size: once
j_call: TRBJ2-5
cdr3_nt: TGTGCCAGCAAGGAGGAGACCCAGTACTTC
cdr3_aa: CASKEETQYF

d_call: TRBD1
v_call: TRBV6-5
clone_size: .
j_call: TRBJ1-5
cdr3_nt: TGTGCCAGCAGTCAACAGGGGGCTTATCAGCCCCAGCATTTT
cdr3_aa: CASSQQGAYQPQHF

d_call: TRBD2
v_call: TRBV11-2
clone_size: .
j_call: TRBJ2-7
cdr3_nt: TGTGCCAGCAGCTTAGTACGTGGGCGGGGGGTAGACGAGCAGTACTTC
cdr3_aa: CASSLVRGRGVDEQYF

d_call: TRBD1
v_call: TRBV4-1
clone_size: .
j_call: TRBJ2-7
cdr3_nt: TGCGCCAGCAGCCAGGGACAGGGGGCCGCCTACGAGCAGTACTTC
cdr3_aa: CASSQGQGAAYEQYF

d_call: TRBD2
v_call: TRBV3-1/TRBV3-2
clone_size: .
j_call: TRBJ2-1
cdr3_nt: TGTGCCAGCAGCCCCCTTACTAGCGGGCTTCACAATGAGCAGTTCTTC
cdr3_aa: CASSPLTSGLHNEQFF

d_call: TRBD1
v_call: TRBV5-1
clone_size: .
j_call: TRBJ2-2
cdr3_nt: TGCGCCAGCAGCTTTCCAGGGGGCTCCTCCTTTAGCACCGGGGAGCTGTTTTTT
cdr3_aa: CASSFPGGSSFSTGELFF

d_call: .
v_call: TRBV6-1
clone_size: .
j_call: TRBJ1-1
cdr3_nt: TGTGCCAGCAGTGAAGCGAGGGCGCTGAACACTGAAGCTTTCTTT
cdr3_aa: CASSEARALNTEAFF

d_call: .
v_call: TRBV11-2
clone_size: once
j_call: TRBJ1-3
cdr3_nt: TGTGCCAGCAGCTTAGATGGGCCAGAACCTGGAAACACCATATATTTT
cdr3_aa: CASSLDGPEPGNTIYF

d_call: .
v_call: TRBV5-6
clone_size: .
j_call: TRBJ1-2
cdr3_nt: TGTGCCAGCAGCTTGGCGTCCGGGGGAATCGAGGGAGGCTACACCTTC
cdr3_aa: CASSLASGGIEGGYTF

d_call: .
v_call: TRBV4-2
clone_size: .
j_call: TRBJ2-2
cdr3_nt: TGTGCCAGCAGCCAAGGGCCAGGAAACACCGGGGAGCTGTTTTTT
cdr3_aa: CASSQGPGNTGELFF

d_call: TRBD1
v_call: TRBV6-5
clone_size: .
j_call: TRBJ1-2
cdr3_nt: TGTGCCAGCACGACAGGGAACGGCTACACCTTC
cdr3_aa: CASTTGNGYTF

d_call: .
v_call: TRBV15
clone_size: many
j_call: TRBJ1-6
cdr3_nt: TGTGCCACCAGCAGAGATCTTTCTTCACCCCTCCACTTT
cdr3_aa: CATSRDLSSPLHF

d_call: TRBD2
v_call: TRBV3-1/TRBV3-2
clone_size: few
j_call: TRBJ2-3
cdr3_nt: TGTGCCAGCAGCCATGGGGGGAGGGGCTATTTT
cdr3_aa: CASSHGGRGYF

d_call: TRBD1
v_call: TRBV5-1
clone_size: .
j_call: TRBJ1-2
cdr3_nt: TGCGCCAGCAGCCTGCGCCGGGACAGGTATGGCTACACCTTC
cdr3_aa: CASSLRRDRYGYTF

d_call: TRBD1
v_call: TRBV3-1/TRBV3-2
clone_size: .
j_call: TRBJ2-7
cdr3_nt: TGTGCCAGCAGCCAAGATTCCAGGGCAGGGGGCTTTCGACTCTACGAGCAGTACTTC
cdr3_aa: CASSQDSRAGGFRLYEQYF

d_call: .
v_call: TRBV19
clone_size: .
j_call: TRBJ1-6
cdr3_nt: TGTGCCAGTAGTATCATGGACATTGGGCCATCGAATTCACCCCTCCACTTT
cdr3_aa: CASSIMDIGPSNSPLHF

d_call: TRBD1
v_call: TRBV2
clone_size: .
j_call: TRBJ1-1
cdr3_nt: TGTGCCAGCAGCGGTCGGACAGGGCGAGGGGCTGAAGCTTTCTTT
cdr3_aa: CASSGRTGRGAEAFF

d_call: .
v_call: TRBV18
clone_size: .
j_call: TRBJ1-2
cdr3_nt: TGTGCCAGCTCACCACCCTCCGTTAACTATGGCTACACCTTC
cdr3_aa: CASSPPSVNYGYTF

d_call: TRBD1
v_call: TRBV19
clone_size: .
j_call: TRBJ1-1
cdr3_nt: TGTGCCAGTAGTCGACCAGGGGGCACTGAAGCTTTCTTT
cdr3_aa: CASSRPGGTEAFF

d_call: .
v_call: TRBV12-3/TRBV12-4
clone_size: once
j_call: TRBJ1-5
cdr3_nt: TGTGCCAGCAGTTTAGGGTCTAGTCAGCCCCAGCATTTT
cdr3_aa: CASSLGSSQPQHF

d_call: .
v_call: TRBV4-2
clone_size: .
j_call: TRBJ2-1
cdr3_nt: TGTGCCAGCAGCCAAGCTGGGGCAGGGCAATACAATGAGCAGTTCTTC
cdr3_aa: CASSQAGAGQYNEQFF

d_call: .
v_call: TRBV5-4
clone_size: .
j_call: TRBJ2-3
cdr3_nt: TGTGCCAGCAGCTTGTCATGGGGGGCGGGAGTTAGCACAGATACGCAGTATTTT
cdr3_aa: CASSLSWGAGVSTDTQYF

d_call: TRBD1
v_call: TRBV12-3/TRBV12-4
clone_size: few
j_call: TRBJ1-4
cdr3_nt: TGTGCCAGCGGGACAGCGATAGAAAAACTGTTTTTT
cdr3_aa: CASGTAIEKLFF